Listed below are T cell receptor beta chains from one sample, sequenced in a study of cytomegalovirus exposure and HLA in healthy donors. The data were produced by immunoSEQ multiplex PCR, yet TCRdb's version contains in-frame clones alone and is incomplete. Of nearly 110,000 clones listed, around 80% are singletons. What was sequenced was PBMCs. The receptor source for this set is a man aged 55 to 70 in good health and CMV-seronegative. The CDR3 runs from the conserved cysteine through the conserved F or W. Only some rows state a clone size, as once, few, many or a class for expanded clones.

>NA|TRBV18|TRBJ1-1
CASSPLDSTNTEAFF
>NA|TRBV11-2|TRBJ2-5
CASSPGGRSETQYF
>NA|TRBV5-1|TRBJ2-1
CASSLAGQGNEQFF
>NA|TRBV5-1|TRBJ2-5
CASSLGLAGGVETQYF
>NA|TRBV7-2|TRBJ1-5
CASSLTEGMGQPQHF
>NA|TRBV6-1|TRBJ2-3
CASSAGGAPDTQYF
>few|TRBV7-2|TRBJ2-3
CASSLVGTGLSDTQYF
>NA|TRBV19|TRBJ1-1
CASSIVGTAILEAFF
>NA|TRBV6-5|TRBJ1-6
CASSFTGGNSPLHF
>NA|TRBV29-1|TRBJ1-2
CSVPRSGYTF
>NA|TRBV9|TRBJ1-4
CASSSGQGSEKLFF
>NA|TRBV29-1|TRBJ1-4
CSVEDGGQIKKLFF
>NA|TRBV21-1|TRBJ1-1
CASSDWSSQGTEAFF
>once|TRBV6-6|TRBJ2-3
CASSSSGGAGDTQYF
>NA|TRBV5-1|TRBJ2-5
CASSRLGQGRYETQYF
>NA|TRBV4-1|TRBJ2-3
CASSQGGITDTQYF
>NA|TRBV4-1|TRBJ1-5
CASSQDPWTGPATSNQPQHF
>NA|TRBV19|TRBJ1-5
CASSPRDSNQPQHF
>few|TRBV7-9|TRBJ2-7
CASSTRDRRYF
>NA|TRBV5-1|TRBJ2-7
CASSAATGSAYEQYF
>few|TRBV18|TRBJ2-1
CASSPYSGDLGNNEQFF
>NA|TRBV19|TRBJ1-5
CASSYSNQPQHF
>NA|TRBV10-3|TRBJ2-3
CAISRLAGATDTQYF
>NA|TRBV6-5|TRBJ1-1
CASRNKGMGGTEAFF
>few|TRBV9|TRBJ2-5
CASSVGGAGGLETQYF
>NA|TRBV6-1|TRBJ2-7
CASTPDRGATYEQYF